The 13 T cell receptor beta chains below come from one sample, sequenced in a study of OX40 agonist ivuxolimab in advanced cancers. Data came from immunoSEQ multiplex PCR; TCRdb stores just in-frame clones and leaves some out. The table includes over 85,000 clones, roughly four fifths detected once. Sequenced material: CD4+ or CD8+ T cells sorted from blood, taken in a trial of the OX40 agonist ivuxolimab. The receptors originated from an adult with an advanced solid tumor such as melanoma, head and neck, liver or kidney cancer.

The rearrangement joins TRBV19 to TRBJ1-4; 7 bases fit TRBD1. V gave up 6 bases and J gave up 4 bases; unmatched junction bases: 8. Germline values: CDR1 LNHDA, CDR2 SQIVND (reference sequence). The CDR3 sequence is 15 residues long. CDR3: CASRLGTANNEKLFF. The CDR3 coding sequence is TGTGCCAGTAGGCTCGGGACAGCCAATAATGAAAAACTGTTTTTT.

The chain carries TRBV11-3 and TRBJ2-2; 9 bases fit TRBD2. The CDR3 contains 15 residues. The germline gives CDR1 SGHNT, CDR2 YENEEA. Trimming removed 5 bases from V and 1 base from J; junction bases left unmatched: 2. CDR3 protein: CASSPAGGNTGELFF. In DNA form, the CDR3 reads TGTGCCAGCAGCCCAGCGGGGGGGAACACCGGGGAGCTGTTTTTT.

The chain combines TRBV18 with TRBJ1-4; 7 bases line up with TRBD1. This CDR3 has 15 residues. Germline values: CDR1 KGHSH, CDR2 LQKENI. J gave up 6 bases and V 4 bases, and 8 bases lay outside the gene matches. CDR3 amino acids: CASSRRQGRDEKLFF. In DNA form, the CDR3 reads TGTGCCAGCTCACGACGACAGGGAAGAGATGAAAAACTGTTTTTT. The full variable domain, completed using reference TRBV18 and TRBJ1-4, is NAGVMQNPRHLVRRRGQEARLRCSPMKGHSHVYWYRQLPEEGLKFMVYLQKENIIDESGMPKERFSAEFPKEGPSILRIQQVVRGDSAAYFCASSRRQGRDEKLFFGSGTQLSVL.

Worth noting for this clone: An end of the junction differs from the germline gene, which may be a read error. The V call is TRBV7-2, the J call TRBJ2-7; 7 bases are a match to TRBD1. Germline V CDR1 and CDR2: SGHTA, FQGNSA. This CDR3 is built from 15 residues. The CDR3 DNA reads as TGTGCCAGCAGCCCAAGGACAGGTGGCTCCCACGAGCAGTACTTC. This sequence encodes CASSPRTGGSHEQYF.

The rearrangement joins TRBV29-1 to TRBJ2-3, with 12 bases identical to TRBD2. The germline gives CDR1 SQVTM, CDR2 ANQGSEA. V shed 5 bases and J 6 bases; nucleotides not matched to a gene: 9. The CDR3 loop spans 15 amino acids. CDR3 DNA sequence: TGCAGCGTTACACTAGCGGGGGGCCTTCGGGATACGCAGTATTTT. Amino acid sequence: CSVTLAGGLRDTQYF.

This rearrangement joins TRBV6-5 to TRBJ2-7; either TRBD1 or TRBD2 may fit D (5 bases each). The CDR3 spans 15 residues. V was cut by 2 bases and J by 5 bases, with 16 bases left in between. Per germline, CDR1 MNHEY and CDR2 SVGAGI. CDR3 coding DNA: TGTGCCAGCAGTTACCGGGACCCCCTAGGAAACGAGCAGTACTTC. This translates into CASSYRDPLGNEQYF.

This sequence joins TRBV4-3 and TRBJ2-2; 10 positions match TRBD1. There are 17 residues in the CDR3. The V gene end was trimmed by 0 bases and the J gene end by 6 bases; junction bases not matched to a gene: 7. Germline assignment: CDR1 LGHNA and CDR2 YSLEER. CDR3 in amino acids: CASSQEGGQGFPGELFF. CDR3 in DNA: TGCGCCAGCAGCCAAGAAGGGGGACAGGGGTTCCCCGGGGAGCTGTTTTTT.

The CDR3 sequence is CASSPTGTTSYNEQFF. CDR3 in DNA: TGTGCCAGCAGCCCTACCGGGACTACCTCCTACAATGAGCAGTTCTTC. The V and J genes are TRBV5-4 and TRBJ2-1, with 7 nucleotides matching TRBD2. V trimming: 4 bases; J trimming: 0 bases; junction bases outside the gene matches: 7. The CDR3 has 16 amino acids. The germline V gene has CDR1 SGHNT and CDR2 YYREEE (reference sequence). Variable domain in full (rest from reference TRBV5-4 and TRBJ2-1): ETGVTQSPTHLIKTRGQQVTLRCSSQSGHNTVSWYQQALGQGPQFIFQYYREEENGRGNFPPRFSGLQFPNYSSELNVNALELDDSALYLCASSPTGTTSYNEQFFGPGTRLTVL.

This rearrangement joins TRBV14 to TRBJ2-5; perhaps TRBD2 as D (5 bases). The CDR3 consists of 15 residues. V dropped 6 bases and J dropped 5 bases, with 19 bases sitting between them. The V gene's germline CDR1 is SGHDN and CDR2 FVKESK. CDR3 DNA sequence: TGTGCCAGCAGTATAGGACTTACAAGATCGGAGACCCAGTACTTC. Its translation is CASSIGLTRSETQYF.

The chain has TRBV9 and TRBJ1-5, with a weak D call TRBD1 (6 bases). The CDR3 sequence is 14 residues long. V shed 5 bases and J shed 4 bases, with 13 bases lying between them. Germline CDR1 reads SGDLS; CDR2 reads YYNGEE. The CDR3: CASSSMDSNQPQHF. CDR3 nucleotide sequence: TGTGCCAGCAGTTCAATGGACAGTAATCAGCCCCAGCATTTT.

This chain connects TRBV6-4 to TRBJ2-7; 7 bases fit TRBD1. CDR3 size: 12 residues. After removal of 6 bases from V and 12 bases from J, the junction contained 11 bases not matched to a gene. Germline-derived CDR1 and CDR2 are MRHNA and SNTAGT. DNA of the CDR3: TGTGCCAGCAGCGACCCATTGGGACAGACGTACTTC. Amino acids: CASSDPLGQTYF.

In its sample, this clone was seen a few times. The chain combines TRBV10-3 with TRBJ1-5, with 7 bases aligning to TRBD1. Germline loops: CDR1 ENHRY, CDR2 SYGVKD. Germline trimming cut 6 bases from V and 4 bases from J; bases unmatched to any gene: 9. The CDR3 length is 15 residues. The CDR3: CAIRDRDSPNQPQHF. The DNA of the CDR3 is TGTGCCATCAGGGACCGGGACAGTCCTAATCAGCCCCAGCATTTT.

This sequence joins TRBV27 and TRBJ2-3; D is ambiguous. Germline V CDR1 and CDR2: MNHEY, SMNVEV (reference sequence). V lost 2 bases, J lost 4 bases, and 10 bases lay in between. CDR3 length: 14 residues. CDR3 residues: CASSLPSRADTQYF. The CDR3 nucleotides read TGTGCCAGCAGTTTACCCTCGAGAGCAGATACGCAGTATTTT.